Listed below are T cell receptor beta chains from one sample, sequenced in a study of T cell responses to AZD1222 COVID-19 vaccine. Sequencing was performed with immunoSEQ multiplex PCR; in TCRdb, only in-frame clones are kept and a portion is missing. Counted here are around 150,000 clones, 88% occurring once; the ten biggest clones make up 4% to 5.5%. Sequenced here: peripheral blood, sampled 28 days after the second AZD1222 dose. The source is an adult who received the AZD1222 COVID-19 vaccine. Both conserved end residues are part of each CDR3. A D gene is named only where the DNA matches it firmly. Clone size is stated in some rows and not others, as once, few, many or a class when expanded.

DNA	CDR3	V	J	D	size
TGTGCCAGCAGTTTAGACAGGGCTGGGGCCAACGTCCTGACTTTC	CASSLDRAGANVLTF	TRBV2	TRBJ2-6	TRBD1	-
TGTGCCAGCAGGATAAATAGAGAAGCCGGGGAGCTGTTTTTT	CASRINREAGELFF	TRBV9	TRBJ2-2	-	-
TGTGCCAGCAGCAGGACGGGCCCTAGCACAGATACGCAGTATTTT	CASSRTGPSTDTQYF	TRBV2	TRBJ2-3	-	-
TGTGCCAGCAGCTTGGCGGGGGGCATGAACACTGAAGCTTTCTTT	CASSLAGGMNTEAFF	TRBV5-6	TRBJ1-1	-	-
TGTGCCAGCAGTTACCGGGAGGGGATGGATGGCTACACCTTC	CASSYREGMDGYTF	TRBV6-5	TRBJ1-2	-	-
TGCGCCAGCAGCCAAGATAGCTTTGTGTACCAAGAGACCCAGTACTTC	CASSQDSFVYQETQYF	TRBV4-1	TRBJ2-5	-	-
TGTGCCAGCAGTGGGGGGCAGAAGATGGGGCAGTACTTC	CASSGGQKMGQYF	TRBV2	TRBJ2-4	-	-
TGTGCCAGCAGCGCAGAGACCCAGTACTTC	CASSAETQYF	TRBV11-2	TRBJ2-5	-	-
TGTGCCAGCAGCCGTCGGCCGGGACCTAATCATTCACCCCTCCACTTT	CASSRRPGPNHSPLHF	TRBV11-2	TRBJ1-6	-	-
TGTGCCAGCACCCCGACCCGGGACCGACTTAACTATGGCTACACCTTC	CASTPTRDRLNYGYTF	TRBV6-6	TRBJ1-2	-	-
TGTGCCAGCAGGATAACTAGCAATCAGCCCCAGCATTTT	CASRITSNQPQHF	TRBV12-3/TRBV12-4	TRBJ1-5	-	once
TGTGCCAGCAGCTTGGCCTCAGAATACGAGCAGTACTTC	CASSLASEYEQYF	TRBV7-3	TRBJ2-7	-	once
TGTGCCAGCAGCGCCTATGGGGGATCGGGTGGCAATGAGCAGTTCTTC	CASSAYGGSGGNEQFF	TRBV7-3	TRBJ2-1	-	-
TGTGCCAGCAGCTTAGTCTCAGGGTTTCGCACTGAAGCTTTCTTT	CASSLVSGFRTEAFF	TRBV7-9	TRBJ1-1	-	-
TGTGCCAGCAGCTCCCATAGCGGGGGGTGGAATGAGCAGTTCTTC	CASSSHSGGWNEQFF	TRBV7-2	TRBJ2-1	TRBD2	-
TGTGCCAGCAGTGAAGCCGGGACAGGTCCCCTGGCCTACGAGCAGTACTTC	CASSEAGTGPLAYEQYF	TRBV2	TRBJ2-7	TRBD1	-
TGCGCCAGCAGCTTGGAAGGCAGGGGGCTAACTGAAGCTTTCTTT	CASSLEGRGLTEAFF	TRBV5-1	TRBJ1-1	TRBD1	-
TGTGCCAGTAGTATAGTACGCGGGACAGGGTTAATGAACACTGAAGCTTTCTTT	CASSIVRGTGLMNTEAFF	TRBV19	TRBJ1-1	TRBD1	-
TGTGCCAGCAGTTACGGGGCGGCAGGGGGATCACCCCTCCACTTT	CASSYGAAGGSPLHF	TRBV6-5	TRBJ1-6	TRBD1	-
TGTGCCAGCACGCTACTAGCGACGAACACCGGGGAGCTGTTTTTT	CASTLLATNTGELFF	TRBV9	TRBJ2-2	TRBD2	-
TGTGCCAGCAGTTTCGAGGCCCCGGGGGGCTACACCTTC	CASSFEAPGGYTF	TRBV12-3/TRBV12-4	TRBJ1-2	-	-
TGTGCCAGCAGCAGTAAGCAATACGGGATCAAGTACCAAGAGACCCAGTACTTC	CASSSKQYGIKYQETQYF	TRBV21-1	TRBJ2-5	-	-
TGTGCCAGCAGCCTAGGGTGGGGCCCCTACGAGCAGTACTTC	CASSLGWGPYEQYF	TRBV5-5	TRBJ2-7	-	-
TGTGCCAGCAGTGACGTGGAGACCCAGTACTTC	CASSDVETQYF	TRBV6-1	TRBJ2-5	-	-
TGTGCCAGCAGCAAAGATACCGGGCAGGGGCCAGAGGACACTGAAGCTTTCTTT	CASSKDTGQGPEDTEAFF	TRBV21-1	TRBJ1-1	-	once
TGTGCCTGGAGTGTAAAGCCGGGACAGGGTTTCGAGGGCAACTATGGCTACACCTTC	CAWSVKPGQGFEGNYGYTF	TRBV30	TRBJ1-2	TRBD1	-
TGTGCCAGCAGCCAAAGGGACGGCGAAGCTTTCTTT	CASSQRDGEAFF	TRBV14	TRBJ1-1	-	-
TGTGCCATCAGTGGGACATCTCCCGGCTACACCTTC	CAISGTSPGYTF	TRBV10-3	TRBJ1-2	-	-
TGTGCCAGTAGTATAGATTGGATTCAGCCCCAGCATTTT	CASSIDWIQPQHF	TRBV19	TRBJ1-5	-	-
TGTGCCAGCAGCCAAGAGGGCGGCGCCCCCACAGATACGCAGTATTTT	CASSQEGGAPTDTQYF	TRBV4-2	TRBJ2-3	-	-
TGTGCCTGGAGTTCCGGCGGCGGGAGCTACACCTTC	CAWSSGGGSYTF	TRBV30	TRBJ1-2	-	-
TGTGCCAGCAGTGACTCGGGGGGGGCCGCAGATACGCAGTATTTT	CASSDSGGAADTQYF	TRBV6-4	TRBJ2-3	-	few
TGTGCCAGCAGCCCCTTCCCGGGGGGTGGCGACGAGCAGTACTTC	CASSPFPGGGDEQYF	TRBV7-2	TRBJ2-7	TRBD2	-
TGTGCCAGCAGCCACCTCCTCGGGCAGGGCGGAATCAATGAGCAGTTCTTC	CASSHLLGQGGINEQFF	TRBV4-2	TRBJ2-1	-	-
TGTGCCAGCAGCCAGCGGACAGACACCGGGGAGCTGTTTTTT	CASSQRTDTGELFF	TRBV3-1/TRBV3-2	TRBJ2-2	-	once